The entry that follows covers one T cell receptor beta chain sequence. What it recognizes is unknown. The data stem from a study of cytomegalovirus exposure and HLA in healthy donors. Overall study findings and caveats: Analysis performed later found roughly 17,000 TCR beta sequences associated with HLA alleles at 0.05 false discovery rate.

PCR used 60 Vbeta primers and 13 Jbeta primers. Data came from immunoSEQ multiplex PCR; TCRdb stores just in-frame clones and leaves some out. The table has 130,000 to 150,000 clones, 65% to 85% seen once. With V trimmed by 5 bases and J by 6 bases, 10 bases remained unmatched. This CDR3 has 17 amino acids. Germline-derived CDR1 and CDR2 are WNHNN and SYGVQD (reference sequence). The origin of this receptor is a woman in her forties in good health and CMV-seropositive. V usage is TRBV10-1 and J usage is TRBJ2-1, with 13 bases matching TRBD2. Sequencing was done on a sample of PBMCs. Here the CDR3 DNA reads TGCGCCAGCAGTAAATCGACACTAGCGGGGGGGCTCAATGAGCAGTTCTTC. Its translation is CASSKSTLAGGLNEQFF.